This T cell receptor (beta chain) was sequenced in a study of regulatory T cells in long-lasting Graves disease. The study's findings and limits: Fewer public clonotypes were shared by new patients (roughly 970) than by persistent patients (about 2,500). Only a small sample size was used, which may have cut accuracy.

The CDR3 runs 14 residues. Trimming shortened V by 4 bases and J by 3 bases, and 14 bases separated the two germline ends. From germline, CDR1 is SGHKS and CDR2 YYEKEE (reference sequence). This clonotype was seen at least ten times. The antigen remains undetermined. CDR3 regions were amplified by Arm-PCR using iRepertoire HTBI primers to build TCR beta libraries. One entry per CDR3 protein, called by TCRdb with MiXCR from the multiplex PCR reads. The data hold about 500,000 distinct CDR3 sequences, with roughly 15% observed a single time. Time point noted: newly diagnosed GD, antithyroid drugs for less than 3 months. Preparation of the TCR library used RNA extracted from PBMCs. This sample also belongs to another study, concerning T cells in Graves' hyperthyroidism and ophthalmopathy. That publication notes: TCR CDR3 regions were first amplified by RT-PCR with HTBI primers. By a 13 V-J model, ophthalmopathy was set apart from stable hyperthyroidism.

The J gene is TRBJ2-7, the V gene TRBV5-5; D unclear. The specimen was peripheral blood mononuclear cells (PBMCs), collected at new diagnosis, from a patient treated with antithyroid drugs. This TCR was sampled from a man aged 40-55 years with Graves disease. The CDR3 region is CASSPSVGFYEQYF. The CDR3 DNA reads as TGTGCCAGCAGCCCCAGTGTGGGGTTCTACGAGCAGTACTTC. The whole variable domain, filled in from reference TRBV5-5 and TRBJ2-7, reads DAGVTQSPTHLIKTRGQQVTLRCSPISGHKSVSWYQQVLGQGPQFIFQYYEKEERGRGNFPDRFSARQFPNYSSELNVNALLLGDSALYLCASSPSVGFYEQYFGPGTRLTVT.